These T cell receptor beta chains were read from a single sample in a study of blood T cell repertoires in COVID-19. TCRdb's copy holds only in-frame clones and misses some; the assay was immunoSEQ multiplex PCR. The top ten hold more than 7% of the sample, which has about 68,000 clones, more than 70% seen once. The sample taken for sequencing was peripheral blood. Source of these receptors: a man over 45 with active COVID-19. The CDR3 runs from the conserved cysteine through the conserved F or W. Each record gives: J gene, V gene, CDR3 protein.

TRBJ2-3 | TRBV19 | CASSIDRGAHQYF
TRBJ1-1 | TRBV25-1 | CASSDPGQANTEAFF
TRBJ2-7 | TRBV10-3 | CAISESYGQHYEQYF
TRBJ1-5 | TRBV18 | CASSPQGHSNQPQHF
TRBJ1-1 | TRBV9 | CASSAGQGLNTEAFF
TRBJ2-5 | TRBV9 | CASSAGQEETQYF
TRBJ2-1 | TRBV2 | CASSEWSGDNEQFF
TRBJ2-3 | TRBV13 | CASSLVGTGALGSTDTQYF
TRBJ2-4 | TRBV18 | CASSPDSQNIQYF
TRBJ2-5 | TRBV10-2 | CASSDPGQETQYF
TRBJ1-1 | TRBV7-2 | CASGDTMNTEAFF